The table lists the clone carrying this T cell receptor beta chain with many counts. Its antigen is currently unknown. This CDR3 is 13 amino acids long. Trimming shortened V by 0 bases and J by 8 bases, and 13 bases separated the two germline ends. Germline CDR1 is GTSNPN and CDR2 is SVGIG (reference sequence). These data come from a study of CD8+CD57+ T cells in acquired aplastic anemia. Overall study context: CD4+ and CD8+ cells, once sorted, gave DNA averaging around 3.2 ug. Researchers reported that healthy donors averaged approximately 9.8 million reads for CD4+ cells.

Investigators profiled TCR beta VDJ and CDR3 from genomic DNA template. TCRdb re-called the reads through MiXCR, storing one row per CDR3 protein. The sample contains roughly 420,000 distinct CDR3 sequences, 55% to 75% of which appear only once. Notes on the study in general: Levels of CD8+ Simpson's diversity were not significantly distinct in patients versus controls. Between patients and controls, over 25 CD8+ CDR3 sequences were found in common.

Sequencing was done on a sample of sorted CD4+, CD8+, or CD8+CD57+ T cells (not recorded which) from PBMCs. This sequence joins TRBV30 and TRBJ1-2; D gene ambiguous. The TCR comes from a human donor in good health, serving as a control. The CDR3 nucleotides read TGTGCCTGGAGTGTACGACTGCGTGAGGGCTACACCTTC. This codes for CAWSVRLREGYTF.